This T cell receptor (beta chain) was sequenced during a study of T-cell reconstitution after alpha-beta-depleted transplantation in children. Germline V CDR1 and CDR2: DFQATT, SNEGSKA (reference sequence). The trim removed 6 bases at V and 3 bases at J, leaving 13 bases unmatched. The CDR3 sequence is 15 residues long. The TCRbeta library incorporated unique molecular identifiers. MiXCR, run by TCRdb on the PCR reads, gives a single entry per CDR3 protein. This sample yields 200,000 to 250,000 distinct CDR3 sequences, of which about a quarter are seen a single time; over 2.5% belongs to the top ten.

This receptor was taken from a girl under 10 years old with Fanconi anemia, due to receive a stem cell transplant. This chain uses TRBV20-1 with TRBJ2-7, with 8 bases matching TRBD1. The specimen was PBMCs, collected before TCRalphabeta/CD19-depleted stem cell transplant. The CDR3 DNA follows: TGCAGTGCCTACCTTCCCGGGACAGGAATCTACGAGCAGTACTTC. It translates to CSAYLPGTGIYEQYF.